The clone carrying this T cell receptor (beta chain) was seen once. This entry is derived from a study of T cell changes during pregnancy in multiple sclerosis. Sequencing was performed with immunoSEQ multiplex PCR; in TCRdb, only in-frame clones are kept and a portion is missing. This table holds under 70,000 clones, 91% found once. This CDR3 has 15 amino acids. Trimming at V came to 6 bases and at J to 7 bases, leaving 6 bases not matched to a gene. Germline values: CDR1 SGHRS, CDR2 YFSETQ. V usage is TRBV5-1 and J usage is TRBJ2-1; 14 positions match TRBD2. This receptor was obtained from a female donor in good health, enrolled as a control in a pregnancy study. The sequencing here drew on CD4+ T cells from peripheral blood mononuclear cells, taken after pregnancy. CDR3 sequence: CASTPTSGGANEQFF. The CDR3 nucleotides are TGCGCCAGCACCCCGACTAGCGGGGGGGCAAATGAGCAGTTCTTC.